The clone carrying this T cell receptor (beta chain) was picked up a small number of times. With V trimmed by 5 bases and J by 1 base, 7 bases remained unmatched. Germline loops: CDR1 SGHTA, CDR2 FQGTGA. CDR3 length: 16 amino acids. The sample originates from a study of T cells in Graves' hyperthyroidism and ophthalmopathy. For Graves' hyperthyroidism to be stable, ophthalmopathy could not progress within 18 months. It was RNA transcripts that yielded the amplified TCR beta CDR3 regions. HTBI primers were used for first-round RT-PCR of the TCR CDR3. TCRdb reprocessed the multiplex PCR reads with MiXCR, giving one entry per CDR3 protein. This table holds about 400,000 distinct CDR3 sequences, 15% to 19% found once.

What was sequenced was blood. The chain carries TRBV7-3 and TRBJ2-2; 7 bases agree with TRBD2. This receptor was taken from a woman in her late teens or twenties with Graves' hyperthyroidism. The CDR3, as DNA: TGTGCCAGCAGCCCCGAGGGCGGGAGGAACACCGGGGAGCTGTTTTTT. Protein sequence: CASSPEGGRNTGELFF.